This T cell receptor (beta chain) was documented in a study of T-cell memory formation after mild COVID-19. General study points: Pre-infection memory held some responding clones, suggesting pre-existing cross-reactive T cells responded. CD4+ contracting clones were found mainly in CM and EM, and CD8+ ones in EMRA.

About this clonotype: Its antigen is undetermined. At one end, the junction sequence differs from germline, possibly due to a read error.

Using its own MiXCR run on the 5' RACE reads, TCRdb lists one record per CDR3 protein. The table shows about 270,000 distinct CDR3 sequences, with 16% occurring only once. The receptor was derived from a man between 18 and 35 years old who had mild COVID-19 (a few samples of this study predate the infection). Cell type and time point are not known. Sequencing was performed on PBMCs or a T cell subset sorted from them (not recorded which).

The CDR3 here is CASSFRDREEIYGYTF. DNA of the CDR3: TGTGCTAGCAGCTTTCGGGACAGGGAAGAGATCTATGGCTACACCTTC. The chain joins TRBV7-7 to TRBJ1-2, with 9 bases lining up with TRBD1. CDR1 and CDR2 (germline): SSHAT, FNYEAQ (reference sequence). The CDR3 length is 16 residues.